These 5 T cell receptor beta chains originate from one sample sequenced in a study of PD-L1 blockade in urothelial cancer. Only in-frame clones appear in the TCRdb table, and some are missing; sequencing was by immunoSEQ multiplex PCR. The sample shows approximately 93,000 clones, 83% of them seen only once. As to time point: peripheral blood 6 weeks after treatment start. Here the sequenced sample was PBMCs, taken around atezolizumab (anti-PD-L1) treatment. The receptors were sampled from an older man with urothelial cancer.

About this clone: The junction differs from germline at one of its ends, possibly a read error. The chain uses TRBV6-5 and TRBJ1-1; D is ambiguous. Germline CDR1 MNHEY, CDR2 SVGAGI. The CDR3 totals 11 residues. The CDR3 DNA follows: TGTGCCGGCAGTACATTACGTGAAGCTTTCTTT. As protein: CAGSTLREAFF.

The rearrangement joins TRBV2 to TRBJ1-6; D is undetermined. V lost 7 bases and J 10 bases, leaving 14 bases between the germline ends. The germline V gene has CDR1 SNHLY and CDR2 FYNNEI. This CDR3 comprises 13 residues. The CDR3 sequence is CASNERVRSPLHF. CDR3 nucleotides: TGTGCCAGCAATGAGAGAGTACGATCACCCCTCCACTTT.

V usage is TRBV4-1 and J usage is TRBJ2-1; TRBD2 aligns across 10 bases. The CDR3 runs 17 residues. Germline values: CDR1 MGHRA, CDR2 YSYEKL. The ends lost 0 bases at V and 2 bases at J; junction bases unmatched: 4. CDR3 sequence (DNA): TGCGCCAGCAGCCAAGATATAGCGGGAGGCACCTACAATGAGCAGTTCTTC. Its translation: CASSQDIAGGTYNEQFF.

The chain links TRBV9 to TRBJ1-3, with a possible D match to TRBD1 (5 bases). The CDR3 covers 15 residues. Trimming shortened V by 0 bases and J by 4 bases, and 11 bases separated the two germline ends. The germline gives CDR1 SGDLS, CDR2 YYNGEE. The CDR3 bases are TGTGCCAGCAGCGTAGCCCCGGGGGTCGGAAACACCATATATTTT. Amino acid sequence: CASSVAPGVGNTIYF. Together with reference TRBV9 and TRBJ1-3, the CDR3 gives the full variable domain: DSGVTQTPKHLITATGQRVTLRCSPRSGDLSVYWYQQSLDQGLQFLIQYYNGEERAKGNILERFSAQQFPDLHSELNLSSLELGDSALYFCASSVAPGVGNTIYFGEGSWLTVV.

V and J are TRBV12-5 and TRBJ2-2, with D possibly matching TRBD1 (5 bases). The CDR3 runs 13 residues. Trimming took 6 bases from V and 8 from J, leaving 13 bases between them. CDR1 LGHNT and CDR2 FRNRAP come from the germline V gene. CDR3 in amino acids: CASGLNPGGELFF. The CDR3, as DNA: TGTGCTAGTGGCCTTAATCCAGGGGGGGAGCTGTTTTTT.